This T cell receptor beta chain comes out of a study of cytomegalovirus exposure and HLA in healthy donors. Whole-study results and caveats: An analysis done earlier found most TCR beta V segments productive about 87% or about 30% of the time. Three of the chains that were CMV-associated were confirmed in vitro to be specific for CMV antigens.

Of note for this clone: Its target is not known.

Germline V gene lookup returns CDR1 SGHDT and CDR2 YYEEEE. The CDR3 is 14 amino acids. The V end was cut by 3 bases, the J end by 1 base, with 10 bases between. Participants comprised healthy donors of bone marrow. The study ran its PCR with 60 Vbeta and 13 Jbeta primers. Assay: immunoSEQ multiplex PCR; the TCRdb copy retains only in-frame clones and omits some. The table has some 190,000 clones, over 80% seen once; the top ten hold 1.2%. The source material was PBMCs. The sequence came from a boy younger than 10 in good health and CMV-seronegative. The genes are TRBV5-6 and TRBJ1-2; no clear D gene. For the CDR3, the DNA is TGTGCCAGCAGCTCGCTAACTGATAACTATGGCTACACCTTC. Protein product: CASSSLTDNYGYTF.